These 28 T cell receptor beta chains share one sample of origin, sequenced in a study of response to subunit inactivated influenza vaccine. One entry per CDR3 protein results from TCRdb running MiXCR on the RT-PCR reads. The sample includes 500,000 or so distinct CDR3 sequences, 16% of them seen just once. The sequenced sample was CD4+ T cells sorted from PBMCs, obtained approximately 25 months after vaccination. The receptors stem from a man aged 50-75 years who received an inactivated influenza vaccine.

The V call is TRBV20-1, the J call TRBJ2-1; TRBD2 matches 14 bases. CDR3 length equals 15 residues. With 4 bases clipped from V and 8 bases from J, the junction kept 7 bases outside the gene matches. Germline V gene sequence: CDR1 DFQATT, CDR2 SNEGSKA (reference sequence). In DNA, the CDR3 is TGCAGTGCTATCTCCGGGACTAGCGGGAGTGATGAGCAGTTCTTC. Translation gives CSAISGTSGSDEQFF.

The DNA of the CDR3 is TGCGCCAGCAGCAGGAACCCATCCGGGGACAGGGGAGGTGGTGAGCAGTTCTTC. Its protein product is CASSRNPSGDRGGGEQFF. V usage is TRBV4-1 and J usage is TRBJ2-1; 10 bases agree with TRBD1. The CDR3 length is 18 residues. Germline CDR1 MGHRA, CDR2 YSYEKL. The trim removed 5 bases at V and 9 bases at J, leaving 19 bases unmatched.

V and J are TRBV14 and TRBJ1-2; D unresolved. Trimming cost V 2 bases and J 4 bases, with 5 bases left between them. Germline CDR1 reads SGHDN; CDR2 reads FVKESK. This CDR3 comprises 12 residues. This CDR3 is CASSQNSYGYTF. The CDR3 DNA is TGTGCCAGCAGCCAAAATAGCTATGGCTACACCTTC.

Concerning this clonotype itself: One base separates it from a far larger clone, so it is likely a read error. CDR3 residues: CASSFGLGAYEQYF. CDR3 nucleotides: TGTGCCAGCAGTTTTGGACTGGGGGCCTACGAGCAGTACTTC. V is TRBV12-3 or TRBV12-4 and J is TRBJ2-7; possibly TRBD1 or TRBD2 for D (5 bases each). The CDR3 sequence is 14 residues long. The V and J ends lost 3 bases and 2 bases respectively, with 11 bases between them.

The rearrangement uses TRBV6-1 and TRBJ2-7, with TRBD1 as a possible D gene (6 bases). Germline CDR1 is MNHNS and CDR2 is SASEGT. CDR3 length: 16 residues. Trimming left V 6 bases short and J 0 bases short, with 18 bases between. This chain's CDR3 is CASSRGQTQSSYEQYF. In DNA form, the CDR3 reads TGTGCCAGCAGCCGCGGACAGACCCAGAGCTCCTACGAGCAGTACTTC.

The table lists this clonotype with a few counts. This chain connects TRBV6-2 or TRBV6-3 to TRBJ2-1; TRBD1 aligns across 7 bases. The CDR3 contains 14 residues. Germline CDR1 is MNHEY and CDR2 is SVGEGT. Trimming at V came to 4 bases and at J to 6 bases, leaving 6 bases not matched to a gene. The CDR3 loop reads CASSFAGGRNEQFF. The CDR3 DNA sequence: TGTGCCAGCAGTTTTGCAGGGGGACGCAATGAGCAGTTCTTC.

V gene TRBV28 combines with J gene TRBJ2-3, with D perhaps TRBD2 (5 bases). The CDR3 runs 15 residues. The germline gives CDR1 MDHEN, CDR2 SYDVKM. Trimming left V 6 bases short and J 1 base short, with 14 bases between. The CDR3 DNA reads as TGTGCCAGCAGAGGACTCAGCTTCGGCACAGATACGCAGTATTTT. Its protein is CASRGLSFGTDTQYF.

In this sample, this clonotype turned up a few times. The chain has TRBV12-3 or TRBV12-4 and TRBJ2-7, with 11 bases that match TRBD1. The CDR3 loop spans 15 amino acids. J gave up 0 bases and V 10 bases, and 8 bases lay outside the gene matches. CDR3 nucleotide sequence: TGTGCCACTGGGACAGGGGGAACTAGCTCCTACGAGCAGTACTTC. It encodes CATGTGGTSSYEQYF.

This clonotype turned up a few times. The V call is TRBV6-1, the J call TRBJ1-5; no definite D call. The CDR3 has 13 amino acids. Trimming left V 5 bases short and J 10 bases short, with 15 bases between. CDR1 is MNHNS, CDR2 SASEGT, per germline. CDR3 loop: CASSLDGLGPQHF. CDR3 nucleotide sequence: TGTGCCAGCAGTCTGGACGGGCTGGGTCCCCAGCATTTT.

This clonotype occurred a few times. This CDR3 reads CASSPPSTGVRKEQYF. The DNA for the CDR3 is TGTGCCAGCTCACCACCCTCTACAGGGGTAAGGAAAGAGCAGTACTTC. This chain links TRBV18 with TRBJ2-7; 7 bases align to TRBD1. Germline-derived CDR1 and CDR2 are KGHSH and LQKENI. The junction had 12 bases not matched to a gene; V was cut back by 0 bases and J by 7 bases. The CDR3 runs to 16 residues.

This clonotype turned up a few times. This chain connects TRBV5-1 to TRBJ2-2; tentatively, D is TRBD1 (6 bases). This CDR3 region has 15 residues. The germline V gene encodes CDR1 SGHRS and CDR2 YFSETQ. V dropped 4 bases and J dropped 6 bases, with 16 bases sitting between them. DNA of the CDR3: TGCGCCAGCAGCCCCCCAGGGGTAAGCGCCGGGGAGCTGTTTTTT. It specifies CASSPPGVSAGELFF.

The rearrangement links TRBV6-2 or TRBV6-3 to TRBJ2-7; D is ambiguous. The CDR3 runs to 13 residues. V lost 5 bases, J lost 2 bases, and 10 bases lay in between. Germline CDR1 is MNHEY and CDR2 is SVGEGT. The CDR3 DNA follows: TGTGCCAGCAGTCGCACCGCTGCCTACGAGCAGTACTTC. This translates into CASSRTAAYEQYF.

This clonotype was detected ten times or more. CDR3 protein: CASRGTVGNTIYF. CDR3 nucleotide sequence: TGTGCCAGTAGAGGGACAGTAGGAAACACCATATATTTT. The chain combines TRBV12-3 or TRBV12-4 with TRBJ1-3, with 7 bases that match TRBD1. The CDR3 is 13 residues long. V lost 9 bases and J lost 4; bases outside the gene matches: 6.

This clonotype was seen a handful of times. This chain connects TRBV20-1 to TRBJ2-3; D is uncertain. Trimming left V 3 bases short and J 4 bases short, with 11 bases between. The germline gives CDR1 DFQATT, CDR2 SNEGSKA (reference sequence). The CDR3 consists of 13 residues. CDR3 in amino acids: CSASSYEADTQYF. For the CDR3, the DNA is TGCAGTGCTAGTTCCTACGAGGCAGATACGCAGTATTTT.

The chain recombines TRBV3-1 with TRBJ2-7; 7 nucleotides line up with TRBD1. Germline CDR1 and CDR2: LGHDT and YNNKEL (reference sequence). There are 14 residues in the CDR3. J gave up 6 bases and V 2 bases, and 7 bases lay outside the gene matches. CDR3 region: CASSQLGRGLEQYF. CDR3 DNA sequence: TGTGCCAGCAGCCAACTAGGAAGGGGGCTCGAGCAGTACTTC.

For the CDR3, the DNA is TGTGCCAGCAGCTTAGTCATGGGGGCCGGCTCACCCCTCCACTTT. Translated: CASSLVMGAGSPLHF. The V call is TRBV7-2, the J call TRBJ1-6; tentative D call: TRBD1 (6 bases). Trimming cost V 1 base and J 10 bases, with 14 bases left between them. The CDR3 covers 15 residues. The V gene's germline CDR1 is SGHTA and CDR2 FQGNSA.

Worth noting for this clonotype: Compared with germline, one end of the junction differs, possibly owing to a read error. This chain joins TRBV5-1 and TRBJ2-5; possible D gene TRBD1, 6 bases. Per the germline V gene, CDR1 is SGHRS and CDR2 is YFSETQ. This CDR3 is 14 amino acids long. CDR3 DNA: TGCTCCAGCAGCTCGATGACAGGACGGGAGACCCAGTACTTC. The encoded protein is CSSSSMTGRETQYF.

The rearrangement joins TRBV7-2 to TRBJ2-5; D is unclear. In germline, CDR1 is SGHTA, CDR2 FQGNSA. V was pared by 5 bases and J by 1 base, with 14 bases between. The CDR3 spans 15 residues. The CDR3 loop is CASSLQAAAQETQYF. CDR3 bases: TGTGCCAGCAGCCTCCAGGCAGCCGCCCAAGAGACCCAGTACTTC.

This clonotype was recorded a few times. The chain has TRBV2 and TRBJ1-5; 9 nucleotides line up with TRBD1. The V gene's germline CDR1 is SNHLY and CDR2 FYNNEI. V trimming: 6 bases; J trimming: 9 bases; junction bases outside the gene matches: 9. The CDR3 is made up of 14 amino acids. The CDR3 DNA sequence: TGTGCCAGCAGGCTGGACAGGGGCGCACGGCCCCAGCATTTT. Amino acids: CASRLDRGARPQHF.

This clonotype was observed at least ten times. The V gene is TRBV6-5, the J gene TRBJ1-2; tentative D call: TRBD1 (5 bases). With 8 bases removed from V and 0 bases from J, the gap between germline ends came to 10 bases. The CDR3 covers 13 residues. CDR1 MNHEY and CDR2 SVGAGI come from the germline V gene. The CDR3, as DNA: TGTGCCAGCGGGGACCACCCTAACTATGGCTACACCTTC. As protein: CASGDHPNYGYTF.

The chain has TRBV6-1 and TRBJ2-1; 12 nucleotides line up with TRBD1. Per germline, CDR1 MNHNS and CDR2 SASEGT. After removal of 6 bases from V and 4 bases from J, the junction contained 7 bases not matched to a gene. This CDR3 has 16 amino acids. The CDR3 nucleotides are TGTGCCAGCAGGCCGCCGGGACAGGGGGCTTACAATGAGCAGTTCTTC. It encodes CASRPPGQGAYNEQFF.

This clonotype has a handful of counts. The gene calls are TRBV12-3 or TRBV12-4 and TRBJ1-1; D gene uncertain. CDR3 length: 13 residues. V lost 7 bases, J lost 8 bases, and 17 bases lay in between. The chain's CDR3 is CASTERVGGEAFF. The CDR3 DNA sequence: TGTGCCAGCACCGAGAGGGTTGGAGGGGAAGCTTTCTTT.

At least ten counts were recorded for this clonotype. The chain combines TRBV3-1 with TRBJ2-7; 7 bases fit TRBD2. Germline V gives CDR1 LGHDT, CDR2 YNNKEL (reference sequence). This CDR3 spans 16 amino acids. V lost 4 bases and J lost 3; bases outside the gene matches: 12. The CDR3 loop reads CASSLSTGGSHYEQYF. The CDR3 DNA is TGTGCCAGCAGCCTCTCTACGGGAGGTTCCCACTACGAGCAGTACTTC.

This clonotype has a count of ten or more. The chain links TRBV5-1 to TRBJ2-1; 9 bases match TRBD2. Germline CDR1 and CDR2: SGHRS and YFSETQ. Trimming removed 0 bases from V and 3 bases from J; junction bases left unmatched: 7. CDR3 size: 17 residues. CDR3 in amino acids: CASSLEGSGGGYNEQFF. DNA for the CDR3: TGCGCCAGCAGCTTGGAAGGTAGCGGGGGCGGCTACAATGAGCAGTTCTTC.

This clonotype occurred a few times. The CDR3 sequence: CSVGPRQGTYNEQFF. CDR3 in DNA: TGCAGCGTTGGCCCTCGGCAGGGGACCTACAATGAGCAGTTCTTC. The chain recombines TRBV29-1 with TRBJ2-1; D might be TRBD1 (6 bases). The V end lost 4 bases, the J end lost 2 bases, and 15 bases lay between the germline ends. The CDR3 has 15 residues. The germline gives CDR1 SQVTM, CDR2 ANQGSEA.

The sample holds a few counts of this clonotype. The rearrangement uses TRBV7-2 and TRBJ1-5; 7 nucleotides align to TRBD1. Germline assignment: CDR1 SGHTA and CDR2 FQGNSA. This CDR3 is 16 amino acids long. Germline trimming cut 5 bases from V and 7 bases from J; bases unmatched to any gene: 14. The CDR3 coding sequence is TGTGCCAGCAGCCTGACAGGGTCGAACATCGACCAGCCCCAGCATTTT. This encodes CASSLTGSNIDQPQHF.

This chain uses TRBV29-1 with TRBJ2-5; 7 positions match TRBD2. The germline CDR1 and CDR2 sequences are SQVTM and ANQGSEA. V shed 4 bases, J shed 3 bases, and the junction held 8 bases outside the gene matches. The CDR3 spans 14 residues. The CDR3 sequence is CSVASAGLKETQYF. Here the CDR3 DNA reads TGCAGCGTTGCGTCAGCGGGGCTCAAAGAGACCCAGTACTTC.

V usage is TRBV7-2 and J usage is TRBJ2-1; D is unclear. In germline, CDR1 is SGHTA, CDR2 FQGNSA. The CDR3 is 15 amino acids. V lost 1 base and J 1 base, leaving 8 bases between the germline ends. The chain's CDR3 is CASSLVVGSYNEQFF. In nucleotides, the CDR3 is TGTGCCAGCAGCTTAGTTGTAGGGTCCTACAATGAGCAGTTCTTC.